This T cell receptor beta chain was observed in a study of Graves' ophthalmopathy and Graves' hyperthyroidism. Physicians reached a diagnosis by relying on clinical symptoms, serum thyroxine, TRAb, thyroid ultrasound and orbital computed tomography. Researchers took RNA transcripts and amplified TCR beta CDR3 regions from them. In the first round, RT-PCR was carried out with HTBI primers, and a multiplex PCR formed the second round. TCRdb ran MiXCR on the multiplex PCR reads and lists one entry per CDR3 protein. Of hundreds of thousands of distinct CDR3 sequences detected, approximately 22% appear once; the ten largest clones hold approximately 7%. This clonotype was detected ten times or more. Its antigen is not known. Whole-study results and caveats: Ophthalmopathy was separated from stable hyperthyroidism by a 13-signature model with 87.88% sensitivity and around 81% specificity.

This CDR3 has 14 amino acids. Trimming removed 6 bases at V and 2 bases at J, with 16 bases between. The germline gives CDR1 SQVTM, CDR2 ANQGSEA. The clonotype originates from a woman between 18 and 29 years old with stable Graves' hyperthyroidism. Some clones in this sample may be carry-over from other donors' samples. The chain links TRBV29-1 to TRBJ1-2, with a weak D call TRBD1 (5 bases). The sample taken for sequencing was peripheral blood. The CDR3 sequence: CSVVTLAGNYGYTF. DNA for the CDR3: TGCAGCGTCGTGACCCTGGCAGGGAACTATGGCTACACCTTC.